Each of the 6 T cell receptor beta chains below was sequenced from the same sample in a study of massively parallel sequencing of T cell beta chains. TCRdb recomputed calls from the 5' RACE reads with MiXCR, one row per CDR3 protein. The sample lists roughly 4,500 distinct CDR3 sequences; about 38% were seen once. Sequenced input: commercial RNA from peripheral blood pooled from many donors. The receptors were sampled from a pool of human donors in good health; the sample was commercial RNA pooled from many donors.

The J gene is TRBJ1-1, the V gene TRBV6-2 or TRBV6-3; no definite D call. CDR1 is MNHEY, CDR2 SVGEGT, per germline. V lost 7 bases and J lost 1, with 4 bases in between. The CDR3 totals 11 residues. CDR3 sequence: CASTGNTEAFF. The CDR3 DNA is TGTGCCAGCACAGGGAACACTGAAGCTTTCTTT.

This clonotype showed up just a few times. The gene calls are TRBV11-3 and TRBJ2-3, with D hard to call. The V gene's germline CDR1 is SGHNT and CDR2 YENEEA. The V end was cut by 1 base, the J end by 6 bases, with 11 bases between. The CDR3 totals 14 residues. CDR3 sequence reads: CASSLVGVRDTQYF. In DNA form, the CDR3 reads TGTGCCAGCAGCTTAGTCGGCGTCAGGGATACGCAGTATTTT.

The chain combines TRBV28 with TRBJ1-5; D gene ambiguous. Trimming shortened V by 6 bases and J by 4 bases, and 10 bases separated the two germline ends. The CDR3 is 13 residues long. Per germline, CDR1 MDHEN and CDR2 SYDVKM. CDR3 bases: TGTGCCAGCAGACCAGAGAGAAATCAGCCCCAGCATTTT. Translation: CASRPERNQPQHF. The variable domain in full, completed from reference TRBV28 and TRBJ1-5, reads DVKVTQSSRYLVKRTGEKVFLECVQDMDHENMFWYRQDPGLGLRLIYFSYDVKMKEKGDIPEGYSVSREKKERFSLILESASTNQTSMYLCASRPERNQPQHFGDGTRLSIL.

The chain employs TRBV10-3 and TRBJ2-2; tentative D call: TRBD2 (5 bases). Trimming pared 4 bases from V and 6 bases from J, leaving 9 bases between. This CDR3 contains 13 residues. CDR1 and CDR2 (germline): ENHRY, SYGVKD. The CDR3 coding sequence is TGTGCCATCAGTGGAGGGTCCGCCGGGGAGCTGTTTTTT. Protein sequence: CAISGGSAGELFF.

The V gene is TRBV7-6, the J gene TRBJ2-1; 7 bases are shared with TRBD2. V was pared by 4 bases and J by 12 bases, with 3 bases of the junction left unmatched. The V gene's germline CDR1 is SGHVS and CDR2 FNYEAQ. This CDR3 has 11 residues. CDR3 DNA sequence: TGTGCCAGCAGCTGGGGGGGACCGCAGTTCTTC. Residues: CASSWGGPQFF.

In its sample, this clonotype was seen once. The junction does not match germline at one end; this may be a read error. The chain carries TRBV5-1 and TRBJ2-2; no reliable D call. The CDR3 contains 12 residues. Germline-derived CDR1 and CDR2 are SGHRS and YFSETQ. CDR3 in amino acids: CSSSLVTGELFF. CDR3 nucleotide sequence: TGCTCCAGCAGCTTGGTCACCGGGGAGCTGTTTTTT.